One and the same sample provided the 11 T cell receptor beta chains below, sequenced in a study of shared clonotypes between healthy human individuals. Here immunoSEQ multiplex PCR was the method, and the copy in TCRdb shows in-frame clones only, minus some. Found here are about 1 million clones, approximately 70% of them singletons; the top ten hold approximately 1.5%. The source material was memory CD4+ T cells sorted from blood. Regarding subset: CD45RA-negative fraction. These receptors were obtained from a man aged 18 to 30 in good health.

V gene TRBV19 combines with J gene TRBJ2-2, with D tentatively TRBD2 (10 bases). The CDR3 loop spans 17 amino acids. Germline V gene data show CDR1 as LNHDA and CDR2 as SQIVND (reference sequence). V lost 3 bases and J lost 11, with 25 bases in between. The CDR3 spells CASSMRAQGASGSELFF. CDR3 nucleotide sequence: TGTGCCAGTAGTATGCGGGCACAGGGGGCTAGCGGGAGTGAGCTGTTTTTT.

Regarding this clone: Other DNA sequences in the same sample also yield this CDR3. The chain employs TRBV4-3 and TRBJ1-6; D is uncertain. Between the trimmed V and J ends, which lost 3 bases and 4 bases, there was a span of 4 bases. The CDR3 sequence is 13 residues long. Germline values: CDR1 LGHNA, CDR2 YSLEER. The CDR3 nucleotides are TGCGCCAGCAGCCAGGATTATAATTCACCCCTCCACTTT. Encoded protein: CASSQDYNSPLHF.

There are a few counts of this clone. The chain recombines TRBV7-5 with TRBJ2-7; TRBD2, the table's D call, lacks a check against the DNA. TRBV7-5 has pseudogene status. There are 11 residues in the CDR3. The CDR3 loop is CARSFNYEQYF. In nucleotides, the CDR3 is TGTGCCAGAAGCTTTAACTACGAGCAGTACTTC.

The chain couples TRBV10-3 to TRBJ2-1; possibly TRBD2 for D (5 bases). Trimming took off 2 bases at V and 10 bases at J, with 9 bases between the two ends. CDR3 size: 12 residues. Germline V CDR1 and CDR2: ENHRY, SYGVKD. The CDR3 spells CAISEKPGEQFF. The CDR3 nucleotides read TGTGCCATCAGTGAGAAACCGGGAGAGCAGTTCTTC.

The rearrangement links TRBV7-8 to TRBJ2-2; no definite D call. This CDR3 comprises 13 residues. Per the germline V gene, CDR1 is SGHVS and CDR2 is FQNEAQ. V gave up 1 base and J gave up 6 bases, with 6 bases separating them. The CDR3 here is CASSLGRAGELFF. In nucleotides, the CDR3 is TGTGCCAGCAGCTTAGGCCGGGCCGGGGAGCTGTTTTTT.

The gene calls are TRBV5-1 and TRBJ2-1; TRBD2 aligns across 7 bases. The CDR3 has 17 amino acids. Per the germline V gene, CDR1 is SGHRS and CDR2 is YFSETQ. V shed 4 bases and J 5 bases; nucleotides not matched to a gene: 15. The CDR3: CASSPGGLAAPNNEQFF. CDR3 in DNA: TGCGCCAGCAGCCCGGGCGGGCTAGCGGCCCCAAACAATGAGCAGTTCTTC.

The chain is built from TRBV4-3 and TRBJ2-1, with 7 bases fitting TRBD1. The CDR3 spans 16 residues. V lost 0 bases to trimming and J lost 2 bases; unmatched junction nucleotides: 4. Per the germline V gene, CDR1 is LGHNA and CDR2 is YSLEER. The CDR3 here is CASSQEGTATYNEQFF. Here the CDR3 DNA reads TGCGCCAGCAGCCAAGAAGGGACAGCTACCTACAATGAGCAGTTCTTC.

In regard to this clone: The junction departs from the called germline gene at one end, perhaps through a read error. This sequence joins TRBV30 and TRBJ2-7; a possible D gene is TRBD1 (6 bases). CDR3 length: 13 amino acids. CDR1 and CDR2 from the germline V gene are GTSNPN and SVGIG (reference sequence). CDR3 sequence (DNA): TGTGCATGGACTCGGGACACCCCCTACGAGCAGTACTTC. Its translation is CAWTRDTPYEQYF.

This clone was seen a few times. The chain couples TRBV9 to TRBJ2-1; TRBD1 agrees at 10 bases. V shed 0 bases and J 7 bases; nucleotides not matched to a gene: 7. Germline V lookup: CDR1 SGDLS, CDR2 YYNGEE. The CDR3 spans 16 residues. The CDR3 DNA sequence: TGTGCCAGCAGCGTAGCAGGGACAGGGGTCTGGAATGAGCAGTTCTTC. As protein: CASSVAGTGVWNEQFF.

J is TRBJ1-4 and V is TRBV2; D ambiguous. The CDR3 loop spans 14 amino acids. The germline gives CDR1 SNHLY, CDR2 FYNNEI. V lost 4 bases, J lost 8 bases, and 14 bases lay in between. The CDR3 DNA reads as TGTGCCAGCAGTGTGGTAGGGAGAAGAGAAAAACTGTTTTTT. Encoded protein: CASSVVGRREKLFF.

The chain links TRBV5-5 to TRBJ1-5; TRBD1 matches at 7 bases. Germline trimming cut 0 bases from V and 6 bases from J; bases unmatched to any gene: 9. From germline, CDR1 is SGHKS and CDR2 YYEKEE (reference sequence). This CDR3 has 16 residues. The CDR3 nucleotides read TGTGCCAGCAGCTTGGGGGCGGGACAGTCGTTTCAGCCCCAGCATTTT. Translation: CASSLGAGQSFQPQHF.